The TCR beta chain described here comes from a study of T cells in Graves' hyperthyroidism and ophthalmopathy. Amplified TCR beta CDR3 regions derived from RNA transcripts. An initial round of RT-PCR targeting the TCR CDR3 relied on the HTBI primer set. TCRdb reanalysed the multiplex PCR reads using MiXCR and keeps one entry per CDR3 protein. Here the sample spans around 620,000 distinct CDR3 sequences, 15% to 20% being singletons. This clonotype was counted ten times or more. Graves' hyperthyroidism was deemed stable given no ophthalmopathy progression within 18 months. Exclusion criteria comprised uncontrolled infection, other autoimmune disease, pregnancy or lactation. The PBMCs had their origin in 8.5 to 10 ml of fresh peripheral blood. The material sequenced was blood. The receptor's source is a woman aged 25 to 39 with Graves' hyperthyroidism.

This CDR3 reads CASSFWREGRAGELFF. DNA for the CDR3: TGTGCCAGCAGTTTCTGGCGGGAAGGACGTGCCGGGGAGCTGTTTTTT. The rearrangement links TRBV28 to TRBJ2-2, with D possibly matching TRBD2 (6 bases). V lost 3 bases, J lost 6 bases, and 17 bases lay in between. Germline V gives CDR1 MDHEN, CDR2 SYDVKM. CDR3 size: 16 residues.